This T cell receptor beta chain emerged from a study of identical twins. Overall study findings and caveats: The authors noted that invariant MAIT and iNKT cells could partly confound zero-insertion analyses. Models came in too low on out-of-frame TCR alpha sharing in monozygotic twins. Fewer insertions characterized abundant cord blood beta clonotypes, whereas memory repertoires showed none.

This clonotype was recorded at least ten times. Its antigen is currently unknown. A universal primer site arose from template switching, and cDNA bore unique molecular identifiers. TCRdb re-called the 5' RACE reads with MiXCR, one entry per CDR3 protein. The sample yields 250,000 or so distinct CDR3 sequences, around 8.8% seen once. The sample was also linked to a second study, of yellow fever vaccine responses in identical twins.

The sequence derives from a young woman in good health. Material: CD8+ T cells sorted from blood.

The CDR3 nucleotides are TGCAGTGCTAGAGATCTCCGGGACCTAGGGACAGATACGCAGTATTTT. As protein: CSARDLRDLGTDTQYF. V and J are TRBV20-1 and TRBJ2-3; D is perhaps TRBD1 or TRBD2 (5 bases each). The CDR3 totals 16 residues. Germline lookup yields CDR1 DFQATT and CDR2 SNEGSKA (reference sequence). V was cut by 0 bases and J by 3 bases, with 16 bases left in between.